This T cell receptor (beta chain) was captured in a study of chemoradiotherapy in HPV16-positive cancers. Study overall: Candidate HPV-specific T-cell clones and common TCR motifs came from functional assays in a couple of HPV16-positive patients.

Samples were taken several times over chemoradiotherapy. The study, taken as a whole, reports: The functional HPV-specific definition rests on just a couple of HPV16-positive patients. Non-HPV-specific T cells did not expand in tumors during treatment, whereas candidate HPV-specific clones and E7-related motifs did.

In regard to this clone: The antigen remains unidentified.

After removal of 5 bases from V and 5 bases from J, the junction contained 5 bases not matched to a gene. Germline V gives CDR1 SGHAT, CDR2 FQNNGV. CDR3 size: 14 residues. Some clones are missing from TCRdb's copy, which holds only in-frame ones; the method was immunoSEQ multiplex PCR. The sample has roughly 5,700 clones, around 84% seen once. The sample here was tumor tissue, taken from a patient who underwent chemoradiotherapy. The receptor's source is a human donor with HPV-associated anogenital cancer. This chain joins TRBV11-2 and TRBJ1-4, with 7 bases identical to TRBD1. In DNA form, the CDR3 reads TGTGCCAGCAGCCCGACAGGGCGAAATGAAAAACTGTTTTTT. Amino acid sequence: CASSPTGRNEKLFF. Based on the CDR3 plus reference TRBV11-2 and TRBJ1-4, the full variable domain is EAGVAQSPRYKIIEKRQSVAFWCNPISGHATLYWYQQILGQGPKLLIQFQNNGVVDDSQLPKDRFSAERLKGVDSTLKIQPAKLEDSAVYLCASSPTGRNEKLFFGSGTQLSVL.